This entry is about one TCR beta chain. Its antigen is currently unknown. The data belong to a study of PD-1 blockade in classical Hodgkin lymphoma. Looking at the study overall: Patients got intravenous nivolumab 3 mg/kg every 2 weeks. Study-wide points: Complete responders matched newly diagnosed patients in baseline diversity. Relapsed/refractory patients reportedly had lower baseline diversity than newly diagnosed patients.

In every patient, relapse followed autologous stem cell transplantation, while exposure to brentuximab vedotin differed. Responses achieved at best were complete response, partial response or progressive disease. The table came from immunoSEQ multiplex PCR; TCRdb's copy has only in-frame clones and leaves some out. The sample yields approximately 44,000 clones, around 71% seen once. Trimming at V came to 5 bases and at J to 0 bases, leaving 8 bases not matched to a gene. Germline V gene sequence: CDR1 MDHEN, CDR2 SYDVKM. This CDR3 is built from 16 residues. The chain combines TRBV28 with TRBJ2-3, with TRBD1 matching 7 bases. This specimen was peripheral blood mononuclear cells (PBMCs), taken at baseline. This sequence originates from a human donor with classical Hodgkin lymphoma. The CDR3 spells CASSPTGTVSTDTQYF. The CDR3 nucleotides are TGTGCCAGCAGTCCTACCGGGACAGTTAGCACAGATACGCAGTATTTT.